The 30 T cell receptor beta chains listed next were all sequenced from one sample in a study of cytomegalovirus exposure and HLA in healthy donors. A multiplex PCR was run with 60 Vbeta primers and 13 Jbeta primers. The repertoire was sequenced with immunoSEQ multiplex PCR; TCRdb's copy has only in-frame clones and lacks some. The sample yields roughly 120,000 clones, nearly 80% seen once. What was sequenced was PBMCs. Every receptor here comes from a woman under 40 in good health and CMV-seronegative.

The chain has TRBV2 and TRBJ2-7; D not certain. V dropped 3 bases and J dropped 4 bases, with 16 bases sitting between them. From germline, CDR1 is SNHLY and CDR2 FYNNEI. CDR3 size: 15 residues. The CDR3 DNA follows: TGTGCCAGCAGTGATCTCGGCAGGATGGAATACGAGCAGTACTTC. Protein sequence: CASSDLGRMEYEQYF.

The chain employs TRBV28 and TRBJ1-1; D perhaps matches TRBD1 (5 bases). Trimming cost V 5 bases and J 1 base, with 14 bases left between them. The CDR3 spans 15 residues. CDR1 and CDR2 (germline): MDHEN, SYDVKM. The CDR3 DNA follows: TGTGCCAGCAGTGCAGAACAGGAAGGGAACACTGAAGCTTTCTTT. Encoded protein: CASSAEQEGNTEAFF.

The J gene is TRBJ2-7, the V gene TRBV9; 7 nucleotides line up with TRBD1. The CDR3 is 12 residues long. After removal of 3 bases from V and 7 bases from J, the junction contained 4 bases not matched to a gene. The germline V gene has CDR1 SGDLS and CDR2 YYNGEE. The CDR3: CASSGLGQEQYF. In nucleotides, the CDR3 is TGTGCCAGCAGCGGATTGGGACAGGAGCAGTACTTC.

CDR3 in DNA: TGTGCCTGGACCATTGGTACATTGAACACCGGGGAGCTGTTTTTT. Translated, it gives CAWTIGTLNTGELFF. The chain employs TRBV30 and TRBJ2-2; D remains unclear. V dropped 4 bases and J dropped 1 base, with 13 bases sitting between them. The V gene's germline CDR1 is GTSNPN and CDR2 SVGIG (reference sequence). This CDR3 region has 15 residues.

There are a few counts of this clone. The chain's CDR3 is CASSQGAGTGYTF. In DNA, the CDR3 is TGTGCCAGCAGCCAGGGGGCGGGGACTGGCTACACCTTC. The chain recombines TRBV7-2 with TRBJ1-2, with 8 nucleotides matching TRBD1. The length of the CDR3 is 13 residues. Germline V CDR1 and CDR2: SGHTA, FQGNSA. The ends lost 5 bases at V and 7 bases at J; junction bases unmatched: 6. Using reference TRBV7-2 and TRBJ1-2 for the parts outside the CDR3, the full variable domain is GAGVSQSPSNKVTEKGKDVELRCDPISGHTALYWYRQSLGQGLEFLIYFQGNSAPDKSGLPSDRFSAERTGGSVSTLTIQRTQQEDSAVYLCASSQGAGTGYTFGSGTRLTVV.

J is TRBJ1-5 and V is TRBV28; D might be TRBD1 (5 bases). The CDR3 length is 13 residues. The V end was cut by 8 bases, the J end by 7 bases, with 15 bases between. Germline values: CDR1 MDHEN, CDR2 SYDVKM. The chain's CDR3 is CASQRGFNQPQHF. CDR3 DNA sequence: TGTGCCAGCCAAAGGGGTTTCAACCAGCCCCAGCATTTT.

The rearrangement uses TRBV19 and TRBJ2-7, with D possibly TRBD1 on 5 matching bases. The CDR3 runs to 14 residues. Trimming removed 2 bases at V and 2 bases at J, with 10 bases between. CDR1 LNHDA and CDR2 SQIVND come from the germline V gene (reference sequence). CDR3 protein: CASSIRGRTYEQYF. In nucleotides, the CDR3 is TGTGCCAGTAGTATAAGGGGCAGAACCTACGAGCAGTACTTC.

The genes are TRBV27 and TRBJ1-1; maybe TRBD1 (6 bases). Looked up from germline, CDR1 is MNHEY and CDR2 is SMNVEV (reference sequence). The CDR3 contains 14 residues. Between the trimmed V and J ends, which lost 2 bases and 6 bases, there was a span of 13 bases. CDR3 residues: CASSLLAGAAEAFF. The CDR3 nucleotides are TGTGCCAGCAGTTTACTCGCAGGGGCCGCTGAAGCTTTCTTT.

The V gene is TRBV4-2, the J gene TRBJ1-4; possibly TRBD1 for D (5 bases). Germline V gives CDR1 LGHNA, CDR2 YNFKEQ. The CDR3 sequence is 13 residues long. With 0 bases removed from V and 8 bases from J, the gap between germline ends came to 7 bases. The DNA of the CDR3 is TGTGCCAGCAGCCAAGACGGGGGGGAAAAACTGTTTTTT. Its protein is CASSQDGGEKLFF.

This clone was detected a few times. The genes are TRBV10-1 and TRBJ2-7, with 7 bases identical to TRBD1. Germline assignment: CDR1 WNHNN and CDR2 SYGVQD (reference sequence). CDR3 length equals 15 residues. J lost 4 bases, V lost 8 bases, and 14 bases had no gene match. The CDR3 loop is CASRIPDRSTYEQYF. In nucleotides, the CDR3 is TGCGCCAGCCGAATCCCGGACAGGAGCACTTACGAGCAGTACTTC.

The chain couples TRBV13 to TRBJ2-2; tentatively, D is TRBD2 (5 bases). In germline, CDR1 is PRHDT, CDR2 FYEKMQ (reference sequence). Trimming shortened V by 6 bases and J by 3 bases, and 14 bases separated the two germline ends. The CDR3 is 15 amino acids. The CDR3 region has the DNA TGTGCCAGCAGATCACGGGATTTTGACACCGGGGAGCTGTTTTTT. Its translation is CASRSRDFDTGELFF. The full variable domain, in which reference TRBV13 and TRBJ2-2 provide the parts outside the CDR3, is AAGVIQSPRHLIKEKRETATLKCYPIPRHDTVYWYQQGPGQDPQFLISFYEKMQSDKGSIPDRFSAQQFSDYHSELNMSSLELGDSALYFCASRSRDFDTGELFFGEGSRLTVL.

CDR3 residues: CASSEGTGNSPLHF. The CDR3 nucleotides read TGTGCCAGCAGTGAAGGAACAGGGAATTCACCCCTCCACTTT. The chain has TRBV25-1 and TRBJ1-6, with D maybe TRBD1 (6 bases). CDR1 is MGHDK and CDR2 is SYGVNS in the germline V gene. The CDR3 runs to 14 residues. Trimming cost V 2 bases and J 7 bases, with 9 bases left between them.

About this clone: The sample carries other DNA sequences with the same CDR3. The CDR3 DNA reads TGTGCCAGCAGTGGACAGGGACAAGAGACCCAGTACTTC. It translates to CASSGQGQETQYF. The chain couples TRBV2 to TRBJ2-5; 7 bases are shared with TRBD1. CDR1 and CDR2 from the germline V gene are SNHLY and FYNNEI. After removal of 4 bases from V and 2 bases from J, the junction contained 1 base not matched to a gene. This CDR3 has 13 amino acids.

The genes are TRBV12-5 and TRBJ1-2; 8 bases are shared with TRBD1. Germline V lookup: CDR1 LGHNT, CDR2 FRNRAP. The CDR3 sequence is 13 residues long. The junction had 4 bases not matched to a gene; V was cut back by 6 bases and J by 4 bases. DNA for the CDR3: TGTGCTAGTGGGTCCGGACAGGGCTATGGCTACACCTTC. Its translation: CASGSGQGYGYTF.

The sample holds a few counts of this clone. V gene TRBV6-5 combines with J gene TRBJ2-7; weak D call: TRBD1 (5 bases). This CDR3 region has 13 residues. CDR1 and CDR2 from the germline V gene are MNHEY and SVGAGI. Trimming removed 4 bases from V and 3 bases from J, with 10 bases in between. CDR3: CASSSTTVYEQYF. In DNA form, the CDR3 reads TGTGCCAGCAGTTCCACGACAGTCTACGAGCAGTACTTC.

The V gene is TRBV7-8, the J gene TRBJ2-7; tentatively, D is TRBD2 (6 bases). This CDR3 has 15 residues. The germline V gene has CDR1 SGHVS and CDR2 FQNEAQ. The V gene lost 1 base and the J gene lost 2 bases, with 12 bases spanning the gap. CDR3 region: CASSLVGGATYEQYF. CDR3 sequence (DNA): TGTGCCAGCAGCTTAGTTGGCGGGGCTACCTACGAGCAGTACTTC. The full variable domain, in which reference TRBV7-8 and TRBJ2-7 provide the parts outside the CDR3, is GAGVSQSPRYKVAKRGQDVALRCDPISGHVSLFWYQQALGQGPEFLTYFQNEAQLDKSGLPSDRFFAERPEGSVSTLKIQRTQQEDSAVYLCASSLVGGATYEQYFGPGTRLTVT.

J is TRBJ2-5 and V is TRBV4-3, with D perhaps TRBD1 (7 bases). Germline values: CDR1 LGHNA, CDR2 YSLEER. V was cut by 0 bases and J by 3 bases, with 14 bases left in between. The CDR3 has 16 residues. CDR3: CASSQDRLRGEETQYF. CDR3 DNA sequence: TGCGCCAGCAGCCAAGATCGTCTCAGGGGGGAAGAGACCCAGTACTTC.

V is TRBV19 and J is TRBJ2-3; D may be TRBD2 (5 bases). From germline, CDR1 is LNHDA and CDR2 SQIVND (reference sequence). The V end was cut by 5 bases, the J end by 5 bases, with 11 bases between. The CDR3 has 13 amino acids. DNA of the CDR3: TGTGCCAGTAGTCCTTACGGGGAAGATACGCAGTATTTT. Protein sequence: CASSPYGEDTQYF.

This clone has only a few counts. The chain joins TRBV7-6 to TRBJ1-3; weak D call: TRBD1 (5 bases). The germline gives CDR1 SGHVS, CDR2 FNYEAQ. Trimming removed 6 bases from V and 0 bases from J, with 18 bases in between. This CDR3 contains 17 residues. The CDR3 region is CASSLDSHSYSGNTIYF. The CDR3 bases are TGTGCCAGCAGTCTCGACAGCCATTCCTACTCTGGAAACACCATATATTTT.

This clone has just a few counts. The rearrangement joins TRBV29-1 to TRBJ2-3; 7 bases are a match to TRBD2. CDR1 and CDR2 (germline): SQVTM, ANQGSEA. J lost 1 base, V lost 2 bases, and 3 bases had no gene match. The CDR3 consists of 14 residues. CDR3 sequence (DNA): TGCAGCGTTGAATCCCGGGGGGGCACAGATACGCAGTATTTT. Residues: CSVESRGGTDTQYF.

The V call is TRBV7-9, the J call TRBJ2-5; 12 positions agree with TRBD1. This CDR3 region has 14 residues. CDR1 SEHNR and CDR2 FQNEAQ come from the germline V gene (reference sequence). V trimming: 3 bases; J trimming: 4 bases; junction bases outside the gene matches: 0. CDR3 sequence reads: CASSLGQGAETQYF. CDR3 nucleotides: TGTGCCAGCAGCTTGGGACAGGGGGCAGAGACCCAGTACTTC.

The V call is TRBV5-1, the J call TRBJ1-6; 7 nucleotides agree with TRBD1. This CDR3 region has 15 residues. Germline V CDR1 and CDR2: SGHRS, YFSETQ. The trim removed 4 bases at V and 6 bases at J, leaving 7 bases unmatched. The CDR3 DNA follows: TGCGCCAGCAGCCAAATTAACAGGGGTAATTCACCCCTCCACTTT. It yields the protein CASSQINRGNSPLHF.

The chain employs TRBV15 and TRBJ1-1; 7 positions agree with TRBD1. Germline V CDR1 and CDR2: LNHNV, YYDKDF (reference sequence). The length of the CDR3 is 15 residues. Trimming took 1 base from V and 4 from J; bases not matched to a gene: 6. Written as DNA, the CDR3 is TGTGCCACCAGCAGAGGTTTCCGACAGGGCACTGAAGCTTTCTTT. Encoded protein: CATSRGFRQGTEAFF.

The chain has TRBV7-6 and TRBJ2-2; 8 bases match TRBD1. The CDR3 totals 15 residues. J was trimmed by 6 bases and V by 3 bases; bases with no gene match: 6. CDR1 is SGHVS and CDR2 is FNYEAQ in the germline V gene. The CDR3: CASSFRTGFAGELFF. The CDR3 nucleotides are TGTGCCAGCAGCTTCCGGACAGGGTTCGCCGGGGAGCTGTTTTTT.

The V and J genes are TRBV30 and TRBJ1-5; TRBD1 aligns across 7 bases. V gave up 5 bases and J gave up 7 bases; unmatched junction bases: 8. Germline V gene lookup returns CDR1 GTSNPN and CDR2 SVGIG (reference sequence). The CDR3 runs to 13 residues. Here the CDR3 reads CAWADRVEQPQHF. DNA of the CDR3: TGTGCCTGGGCCGACAGGGTGGAACAGCCCCAGCATTTT.

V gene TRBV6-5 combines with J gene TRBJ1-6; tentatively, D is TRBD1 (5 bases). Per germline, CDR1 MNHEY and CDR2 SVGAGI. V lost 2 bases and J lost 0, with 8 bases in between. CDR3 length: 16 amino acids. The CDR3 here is CASSYVGGSYNSPLHF. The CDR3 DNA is TGTGCCAGCAGTTACGTGGGGGGCTCCTATAATTCACCCCTCCACTTT.

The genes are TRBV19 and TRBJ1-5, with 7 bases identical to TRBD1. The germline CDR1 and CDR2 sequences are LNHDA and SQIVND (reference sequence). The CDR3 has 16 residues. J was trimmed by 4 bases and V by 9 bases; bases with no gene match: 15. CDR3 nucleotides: TGTGCCAGCACCCTCCCCGGACAGGTGGAAAATCAGCCCCAGCATTTT. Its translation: CASTLPGQVENQPQHF.

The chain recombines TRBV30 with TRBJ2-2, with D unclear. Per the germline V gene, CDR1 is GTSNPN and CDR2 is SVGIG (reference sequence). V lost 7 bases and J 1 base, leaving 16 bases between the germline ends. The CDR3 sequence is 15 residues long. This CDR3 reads CALGGTVRNTGELFF. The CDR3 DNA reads TGTGCCTTAGGTGGTACAGTGCGGAACACCGGGGAGCTGTTTTTT.

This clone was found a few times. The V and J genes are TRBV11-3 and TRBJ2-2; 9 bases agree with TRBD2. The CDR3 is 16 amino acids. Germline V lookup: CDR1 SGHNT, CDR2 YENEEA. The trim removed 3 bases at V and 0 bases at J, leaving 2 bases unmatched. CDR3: CASSFSGSANTGELFF. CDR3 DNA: TGTGCCAGCAGCTTTAGCGGGAGTGCGAACACCGGGGAGCTGTTTTTT. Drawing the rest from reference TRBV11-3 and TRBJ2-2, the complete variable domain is EAGVVQSPRYKIIEKKQPVAFWCNPISGHNTLYWYLQNLGQGPELLIRYENEEAVDDSQLPKDRFSAERLKGVDSTLKIQPAELGDSAVYLCASSFSGSANTGELFFGEGSRLTVL.

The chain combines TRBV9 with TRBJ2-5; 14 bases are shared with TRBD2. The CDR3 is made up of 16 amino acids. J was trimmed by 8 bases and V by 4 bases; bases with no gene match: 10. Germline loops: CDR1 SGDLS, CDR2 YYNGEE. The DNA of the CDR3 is TGTGCCAGCAGCACCCAACCGGGACTAGCGGGAGAAACCCAGTACTTC. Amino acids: CASSTQPGLAGETQYF. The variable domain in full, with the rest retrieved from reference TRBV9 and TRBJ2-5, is DSGVTQTPKHLITATGQRVTLRCSPRSGDLSVYWYQQSLDQGLQFLIQYYNGEERAKGNILERFSAQQFPDLHSELNLSSLELGDSALYFCASSTQPGLAGETQYFGPGTRLLVL.